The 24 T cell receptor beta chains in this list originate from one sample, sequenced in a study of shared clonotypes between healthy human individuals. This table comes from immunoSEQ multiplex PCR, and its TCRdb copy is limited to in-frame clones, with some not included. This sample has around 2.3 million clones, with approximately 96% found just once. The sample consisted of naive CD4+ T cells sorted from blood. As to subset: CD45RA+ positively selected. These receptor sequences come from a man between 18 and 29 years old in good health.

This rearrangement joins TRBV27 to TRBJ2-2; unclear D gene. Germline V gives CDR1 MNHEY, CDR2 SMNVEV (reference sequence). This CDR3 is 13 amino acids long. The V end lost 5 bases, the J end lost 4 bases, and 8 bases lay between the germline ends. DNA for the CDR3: TGTGCCAGCAGTACCGGGTTCACCGGGGAGCTGTTTTTT. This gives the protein CASSTGFTGELFF.

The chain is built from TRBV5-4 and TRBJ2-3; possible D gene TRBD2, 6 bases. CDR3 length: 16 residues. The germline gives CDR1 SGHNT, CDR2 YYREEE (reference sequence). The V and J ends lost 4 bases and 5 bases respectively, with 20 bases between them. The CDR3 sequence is CASSPPTVGGGDTQYF. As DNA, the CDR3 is TGTGCCAGCAGCCCCCCGACGGTGGGAGGAGGAGATACGCAGTATTTT.

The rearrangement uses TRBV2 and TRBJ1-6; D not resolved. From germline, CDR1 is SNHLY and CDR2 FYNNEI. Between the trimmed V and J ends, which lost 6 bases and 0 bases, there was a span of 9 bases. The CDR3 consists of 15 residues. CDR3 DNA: TGTGCCAGCAGGACATTCAGCTCCTATAATTCACCCCTCCACTTT. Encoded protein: CASRTFSSYNSPLHF.

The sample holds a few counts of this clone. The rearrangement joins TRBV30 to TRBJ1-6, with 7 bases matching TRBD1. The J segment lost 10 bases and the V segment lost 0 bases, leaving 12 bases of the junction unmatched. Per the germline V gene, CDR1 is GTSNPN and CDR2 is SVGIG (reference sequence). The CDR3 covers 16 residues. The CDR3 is CAWSVSSRTGRSPLHF. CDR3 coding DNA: TGTGCCTGGAGTGTCAGTTCCCGGACAGGTCGATCACCCCTCCACTTT.

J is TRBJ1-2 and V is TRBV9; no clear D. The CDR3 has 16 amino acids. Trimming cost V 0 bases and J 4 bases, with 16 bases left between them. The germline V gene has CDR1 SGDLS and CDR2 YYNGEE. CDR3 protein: CASSVATDSDLYGYTF. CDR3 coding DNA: TGTGCCAGCAGCGTAGCTACAGACTCAGACCTCTATGGCTACACCTTC. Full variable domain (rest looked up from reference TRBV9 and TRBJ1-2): DSGVTQTPKHLITATGQRVTLRCSPRSGDLSVYWYQQSLDQGLQFLIQYYNGEERAKGNILERFSAQQFPDLHSELNLSSLELGDSALYFCASSVATDSDLYGYTFGSGTRLTVV.

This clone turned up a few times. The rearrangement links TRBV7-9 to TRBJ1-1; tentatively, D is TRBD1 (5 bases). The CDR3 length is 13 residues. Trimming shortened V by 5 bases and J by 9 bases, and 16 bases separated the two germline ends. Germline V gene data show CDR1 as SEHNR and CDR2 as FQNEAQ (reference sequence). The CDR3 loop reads CASSPSGAVQAFF. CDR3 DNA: TGTGCCAGCAGCCCCTCCGGGGCAGTCCAAGCTTTCTTT. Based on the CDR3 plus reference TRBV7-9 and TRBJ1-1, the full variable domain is DTGVSQNPRHKITKRGQNVTFRCDPISEHNRLYWYRQTLGQGPEFLTYFQNEAQLEKSRLLSDRFSAERPKGSFSTLEIQRTEQGDSAMYLCASSPSGAVQAFFGQGTRLTVV.

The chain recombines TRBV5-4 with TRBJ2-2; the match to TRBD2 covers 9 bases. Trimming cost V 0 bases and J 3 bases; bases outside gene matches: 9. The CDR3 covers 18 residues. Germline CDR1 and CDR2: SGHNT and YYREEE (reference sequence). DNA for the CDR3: TGTGCCAGCAGCTTGGGTCTAGCGGGAACCCCGGACACCGGGGAGCTGTTTTTT. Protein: CASSLGLAGTPDTGELFF.

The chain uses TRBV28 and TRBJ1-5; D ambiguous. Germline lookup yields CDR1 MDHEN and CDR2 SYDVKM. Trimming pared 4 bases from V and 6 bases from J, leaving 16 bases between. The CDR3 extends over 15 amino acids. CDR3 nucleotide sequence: TGTGCCAGCAGTTCGACTGGACCCATAAGTCAGCCCCAGCATTTT. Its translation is CASSSTGPISQPQHF.

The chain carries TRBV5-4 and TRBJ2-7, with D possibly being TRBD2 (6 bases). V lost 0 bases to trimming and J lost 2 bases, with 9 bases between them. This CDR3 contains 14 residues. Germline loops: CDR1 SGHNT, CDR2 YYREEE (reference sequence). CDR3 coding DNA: TGTGCCAGCAGCTTGGGCGGGATAGCCTACGAGCAGTACTTC. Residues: CASSLGGIAYEQYF.

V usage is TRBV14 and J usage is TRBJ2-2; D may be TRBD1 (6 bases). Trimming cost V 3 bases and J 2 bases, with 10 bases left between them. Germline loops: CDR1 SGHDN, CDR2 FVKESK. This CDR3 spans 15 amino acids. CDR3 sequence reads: CASSHWTANTGELFF. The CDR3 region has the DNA TGTGCCAGCAGCCACTGGACAGCTAACACCGGGGAGCTGTTTTTT.

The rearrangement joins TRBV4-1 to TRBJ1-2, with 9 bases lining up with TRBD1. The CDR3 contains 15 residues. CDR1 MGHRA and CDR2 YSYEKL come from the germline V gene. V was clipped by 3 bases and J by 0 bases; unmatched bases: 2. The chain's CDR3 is CASSHGTGTNYGYTF. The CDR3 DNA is TGCGCCAGCAGCCACGGGACAGGGACTAACTATGGCTACACCTTC.

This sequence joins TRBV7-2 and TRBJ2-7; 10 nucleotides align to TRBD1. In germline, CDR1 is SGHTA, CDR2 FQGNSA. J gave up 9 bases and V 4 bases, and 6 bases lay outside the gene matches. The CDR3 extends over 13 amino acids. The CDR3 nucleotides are TGTGCCAGCAGCTCAGACAGGGGGCAGGCGCAGTACTTC. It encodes CASSSDRGQAQYF.

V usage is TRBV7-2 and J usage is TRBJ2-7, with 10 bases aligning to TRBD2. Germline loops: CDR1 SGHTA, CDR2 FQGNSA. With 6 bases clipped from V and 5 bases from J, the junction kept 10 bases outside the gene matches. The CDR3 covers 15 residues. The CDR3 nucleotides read TGTGCCAGCAGACTAACACTAGCGGGACAAGACGAGCAGTACTTC. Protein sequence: CASRLTLAGQDEQYF.

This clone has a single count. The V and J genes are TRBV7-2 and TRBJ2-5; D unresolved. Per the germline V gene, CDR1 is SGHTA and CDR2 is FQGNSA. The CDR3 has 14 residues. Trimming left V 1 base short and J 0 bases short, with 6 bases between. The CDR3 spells CASSLGGDQETQYF. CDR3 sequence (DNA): TGTGCCAGCAGCTTAGGCGGAGACCAAGAGACCCAGTACTTC.

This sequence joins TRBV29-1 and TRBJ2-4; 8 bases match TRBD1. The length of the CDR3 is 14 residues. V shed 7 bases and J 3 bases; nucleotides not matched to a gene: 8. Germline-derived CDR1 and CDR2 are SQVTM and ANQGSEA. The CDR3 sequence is CSADVQGVKNIQYF. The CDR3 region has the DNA TGCAGCGCAGACGTACAGGGGGTCAAAAACATTCAGTACTTC.

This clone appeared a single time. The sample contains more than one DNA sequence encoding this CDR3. This CDR3 reads CASRRTGGSYEQYF. In nucleotides, the CDR3 is TGTGCCAGCAGGCGGACAGGGGGGTCCTACGAGCAGTACTTC. The chain joins TRBV27 to TRBJ2-7, with 10 bases fitting TRBD1. Germline values: CDR1 MNHEY, CDR2 SMNVEV (reference sequence). The junction had 3 bases not matched to a gene; V was cut back by 6 bases and J by 1 base. This CDR3 has 14 amino acids.

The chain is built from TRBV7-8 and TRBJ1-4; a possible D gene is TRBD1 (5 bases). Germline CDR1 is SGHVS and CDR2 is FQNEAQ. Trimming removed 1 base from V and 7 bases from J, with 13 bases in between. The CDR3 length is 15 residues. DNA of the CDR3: TGTGCCAGCAGCTTAGGGGCAGGGTTGGGTGAAAAACTGTTTTTT. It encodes CASSLGAGLGEKLFF.

The CDR3 region has the DNA TGCAGTGCTAGAGTTGATATGAGCTACACCTTC. As protein: CSARVDMSYTF. The V and J genes are TRBV20-1 and TRBJ1-2, with D unclear. The germline V gene encodes CDR1 DFQATT and CDR2 SNEGSKA (reference sequence). V dropped 1 base and J dropped 9 bases, with 9 bases sitting between them. The CDR3 is 11 amino acids.

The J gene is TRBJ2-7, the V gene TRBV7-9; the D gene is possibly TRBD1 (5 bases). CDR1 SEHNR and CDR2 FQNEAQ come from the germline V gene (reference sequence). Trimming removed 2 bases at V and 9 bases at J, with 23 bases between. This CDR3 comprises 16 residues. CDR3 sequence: CASSLLGVRAPIGQYF. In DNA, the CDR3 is TGTGCCAGCAGCTTATTAGGGGTCAGGGCCCCTATTGGGCAGTACTTC.

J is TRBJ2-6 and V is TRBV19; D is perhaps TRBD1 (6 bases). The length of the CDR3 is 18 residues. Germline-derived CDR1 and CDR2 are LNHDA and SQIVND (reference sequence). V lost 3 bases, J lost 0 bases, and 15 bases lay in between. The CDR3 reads CASSMYRVIGSGANVLTF. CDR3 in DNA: TGTGCCAGTAGTATGTACAGGGTAATAGGCTCTGGGGCCAACGTCCTGACTTTC.

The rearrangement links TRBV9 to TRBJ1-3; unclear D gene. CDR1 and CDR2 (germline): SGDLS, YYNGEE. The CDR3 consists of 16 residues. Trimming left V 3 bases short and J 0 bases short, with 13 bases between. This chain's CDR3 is CASSATVGSSGNTIYF. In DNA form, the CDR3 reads TGTGCCAGCAGCGCCACCGTGGGGAGCTCTGGAAACACCATATATTTT. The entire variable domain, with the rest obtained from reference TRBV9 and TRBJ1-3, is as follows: DSGVTQTPKHLITATGQRVTLRCSPRSGDLSVYWYQQSLDQGLQFLIQYYNGEERAKGNILERFSAQQFPDLHSELNLSSLELGDSALYFCASSATVGSSGNTIYFGEGSWLTVV.

The CDR3 loop reads CASSYSSGVAVNEQFF. The DNA for the CDR3 is TGTGCCAGCAGTTACTCATCAGGAGTGGCCGTGAATGAGCAGTTCTTC. This chain uses TRBV6-5 with TRBJ2-1; D is unresolved. CDR1 MNHEY and CDR2 SVGAGI come from the germline V gene. With 0 bases removed from V and 7 bases from J, the gap between germline ends came to 16 bases. This CDR3 comprises 16 residues.

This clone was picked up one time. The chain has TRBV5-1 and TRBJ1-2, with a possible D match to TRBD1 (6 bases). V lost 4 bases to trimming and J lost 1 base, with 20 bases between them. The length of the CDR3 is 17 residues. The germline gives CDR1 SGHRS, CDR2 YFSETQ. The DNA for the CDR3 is TGCGCCAGCAGCCCGTCGGAGGGGGGACACATTAACTATGGCTACACCTTC. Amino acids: CASSPSEGGHINYGYTF.

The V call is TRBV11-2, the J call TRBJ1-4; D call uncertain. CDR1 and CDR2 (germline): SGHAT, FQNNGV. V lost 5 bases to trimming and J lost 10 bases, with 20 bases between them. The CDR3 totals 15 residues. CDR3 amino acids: CASSLLDGRGGKLFF. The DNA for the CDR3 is TGTGCCAGCAGCCTATTGGACGGGCGAGGAGGAAAACTGTTTTTT.